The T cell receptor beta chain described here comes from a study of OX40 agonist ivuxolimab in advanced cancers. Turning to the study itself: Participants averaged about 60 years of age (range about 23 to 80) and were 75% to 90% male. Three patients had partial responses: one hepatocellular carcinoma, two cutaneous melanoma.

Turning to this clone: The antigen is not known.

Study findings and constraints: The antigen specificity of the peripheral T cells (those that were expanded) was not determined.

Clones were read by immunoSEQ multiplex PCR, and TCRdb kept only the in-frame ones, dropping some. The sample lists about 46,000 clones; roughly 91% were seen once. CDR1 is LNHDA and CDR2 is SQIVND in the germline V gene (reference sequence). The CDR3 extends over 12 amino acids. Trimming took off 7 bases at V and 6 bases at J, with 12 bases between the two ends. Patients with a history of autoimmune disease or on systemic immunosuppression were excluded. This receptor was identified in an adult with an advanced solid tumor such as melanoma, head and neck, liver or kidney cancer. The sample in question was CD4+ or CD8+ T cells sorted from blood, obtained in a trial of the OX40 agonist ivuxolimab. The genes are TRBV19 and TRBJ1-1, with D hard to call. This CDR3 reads CASTPGTAEAFF. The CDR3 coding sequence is TGTGCCAGTACTCCGGGCACCGCTGAAGCTTTCTTT. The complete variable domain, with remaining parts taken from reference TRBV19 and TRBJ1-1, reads DGGITQSPKYLFRKEGQNVTLSCEQNLNHDAMYWYRQDPGQGLRLIYYSQIVNDFQKGDIAEGYSVSREKKESFPLTVTSAQKNPTAFYLCASTPGTAEAFFGQGTRLTVV.